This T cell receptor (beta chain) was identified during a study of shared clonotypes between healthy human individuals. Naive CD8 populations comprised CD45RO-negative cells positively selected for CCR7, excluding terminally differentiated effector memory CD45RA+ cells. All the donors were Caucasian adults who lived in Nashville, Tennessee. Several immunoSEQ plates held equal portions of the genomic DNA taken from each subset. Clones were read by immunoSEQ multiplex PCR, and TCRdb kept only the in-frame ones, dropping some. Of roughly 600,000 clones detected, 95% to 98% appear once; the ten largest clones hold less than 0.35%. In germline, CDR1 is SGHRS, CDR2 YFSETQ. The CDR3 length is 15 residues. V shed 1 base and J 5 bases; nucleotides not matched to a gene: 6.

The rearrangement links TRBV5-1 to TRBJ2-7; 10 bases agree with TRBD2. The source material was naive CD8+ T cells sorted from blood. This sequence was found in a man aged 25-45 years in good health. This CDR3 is CASSLWASGSNEQYF. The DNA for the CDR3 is TGCGCCAGCAGCTTGTGGGCTAGCGGGAGTAACGAGCAGTACTTC. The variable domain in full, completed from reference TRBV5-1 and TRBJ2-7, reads KAGVTQTPRYLIKTRGQQVTLSCSPISGHRSVSWYQQTPGQGLQFLFEYFSETQRNKGNFPGRFSGRQFSNSRSEMNVSTLELGDSALYLCASSLWASGSNEQYFGPGTRLTVT.